These T cell receptor beta chains were read from a single sample in a study of blood T cells in healthy people across ages. TCRdb ran MiXCR on the 5' RACE reads and lists one entry per CDR3 protein. The data show 650,000 to 1,000,000 distinct CDR3 sequences, about 34% seen once. Sequencing was performed on blood. These receptors came from a man aged 18 to 35 in good health. The CDR3 runs from the conserved cysteine through the conserved F or W. D genes are given only for firm matches. Some rows have no size entry. The others give once, few or many, or a class for an expanded clone.

>TRBD1|.|TRBJ1-1|TRBV7-2
TGTGCCAGCAGCCTAACAGGGGTGGGGATGAACACTGAAGCTTTCTTT
CASSLTGVGMNTEAFF
>TRBD2|many|TRBJ2-1|TRBV20-1
TGCAGTGCGACATCCTTACCGGGACTAGCATTCAATGAGCAGTTCTTC
CSATSLPGLAFNEQFF
>.|many|TRBJ2-3|TRBV4-3
TGCGCCAGCAGCCAAGATCCCGGGGCGGGAGATACGCAGTATTTT
CASSQDPGAGDTQYF
>TRBD1|.|TRBJ1-1|TRBV30
TGTGCCTGGAGGGGGACAGGGTATGTTACTGAAGCTTTCTTT
CAWRGTGYVTEAFF
>TRBD1|.|TRBJ1-4|TRBV4-2
TGTGCCAGCAGCCAAGAGACAGGGGAGGGAGAAAAACTGTTTTTT
CASSQETGEGEKLFF
>TRBD1|.|TRBJ2-3|TRBV6-1
TGTGCCAGCAAAGGGGACAGGGGGTTCGGCACAGATACGCAGTATTTT
CASKGDRGFGTDTQYF
>TRBD2|few|TRBJ2-5|TRBV4-3
TGCGCCAGCAGCCGTGGACTAGCGGGGGTTGAAGAGACCCAGTACTTC
CASSRGLAGVEETQYF
>.|few|TRBJ2-5|TRBV6-5
TGTGCCAGCAGTTACTCGGGCTTCTCTGGAAAAGAGACCCAGTACTTC
CASSYSGFSGKETQYF
>TRBD1|few|TRBJ1-2|TRBV29-1
TGCAGCGTTGGGGGACAGGGAATAGGTGGCTACACCTTC
CSVGGQGIGGYTF
>TRBD1|.|TRBJ1-4|TRBV29-1
TGCAGCGGAATGACAGGGGCGAATGAAAAACTGTTTTTT
CSGMTGANEKLFF
>TRBD1|.|TRBJ2-1|TRBV4-1
TGCGCCAGCAGCCACCGGCAGGGGGACATCAAAGAGCAGTTCTTC
CASSHRQGDIKEQFF
>TRBD2|many|TRBJ2-1|TRBV7-2
TGTGCCAGCAGCTTAGAGAGCGGGGGGGACAATGAGCAGTTCTTC
CASSLESGGDNEQFF
>.|.|TRBJ1-4|TRBV7-2
TGTGCCAGCAGCTTAAAGGGGCCCCTTACTAATGAAAAACTGTTTTTT
CASSLKGPLTNEKLFF
>.|few|TRBJ1-5|TRBV6-1
TGTGCCAGCAGTGAAGGGGGCGGCGGCAATCAGCCCCAGCATTTT
CASSEGGGGNQPQHF
>.|.|TRBJ2-2|TRBV15
TGTGCCACCAGCAGAGAGGGGGACACCGGGGAGCTGTTTTTT
CATSREGDTGELFF
>.|few|TRBJ2-7|TRBV12-3/TRBV12-4
TGTGCCAGCAGTTTGGCCCAGCTGAGCTCCTACGAGCAGTACTTC
CASSLAQLSSYEQYF
>TRBD1|.|TRBJ2-1|TRBV7-9
TGTGCCAGCAGCGTTAACAGGGGCCCTGTTATGAGTGAGCAGTTCTTC
CASSVNRGPVMSEQFF
>TRBD1|.|TRBJ2-1|TRBV5-5
TGTGCCAGCACCCAATACGGGACAGGGAACAATGAGCAGTTCTTC
CASTQYGTGNNEQFF
>TRBD2|few|TRBJ2-7|TRBV28
TGTGCCAGCAGTCCCGGTAGCGGGGGGTCTTCCTACGAGCAGTACTTC
CASSPGSGGSSYEQYF
>.|.|TRBJ1-6|TRBV20-1
TGCAGTGCTAGAGACGGCCCGAGCTCCTATAATTCACCCCTCCACTTT
CSARDGPSSYNSPLHF
>.|few|TRBJ1-4|TRBV14
TGTGCCAGCAGCCAAGTCGGAGGGGTTGGGGAAAAACTGTTTTTT
CASSQVGGVGEKLFF
>.|.|TRBJ2-5|TRBV9
TGTGCCAGCAGCGCCCGTGAGAATGAGCAGTACTTC
CASSARENEQYF
>TRBD1|few|TRBJ2-1|TRBV12-3/TRBV12-4
TGTGCCAGCAGTTTCACCGGACAGGGGAGGAATGAGCAGTTCTTC
CASSFTGQGRNEQFF
>.|many|TRBJ2-3|TRBV11-1
TGTGCCAGCAGCGCCCGGACACCCACAGATACGCAGTATTTT
CASSARTPTDTQYF
>.|few|TRBJ2-7|TRBV6-2/TRBV6-3
TGTGCCAGCAGTAAACATACAGGGTACGAGCAGTACTTC
CASSKHTGYEQYF
>TRBD1|.|TRBJ2-1|TRBV7-2
TGTGCCAGCAGCTTAGCGTCCAGGGGGAACTACAATGAGCAGTTCTTC
CASSLASRGNYNEQFF
>.|few|TRBJ2-1|TRBV15
TGTGCCACCAGCAGAGATCTCGTTCGGCCTTACAATGAGCAGTTCTTC
CATSRDLVRPYNEQFF
>TRBD1|few|TRBJ2-4|TRBV25-1
TGTGCCAGCAGGGACAGGGGGAGGAACATTCAGTACTTC
CASRDRGRNIQYF
>TRBD1|many|TRBJ1-5|TRBV15
TGTGCCACCAGCAGAGGGACAGGGCAGGGTCAGCCCCAGCATTTT
CATSRGTGQGQPQHF
>.|.|TRBJ2-1|TRBV2
TGTGCCACCGCAAAAGGCCAGGGGAAGGGGTCCAATGAGCAGTTCTTC
CATAKGQGKGSNEQFF
>TRBD1|many|TRBJ2-3|TRBV5-1
TGCGCCAGCAGCTTTACCGGGACAGGGGCCACAGATACGCAGTATTTT
CASSFTGTGATDTQYF
>TRBD1|.|TRBJ1-5|TRBV10-3
TGTGTCATCAGTGAGTCGGTCGACAGGGAGCCCCAGCATTTT
CVISESVDREPQHF
>TRBD1|few|TRBJ2-1|TRBV4-3
TGCGCCAGCAGCCAAGGGGGGACAGTTTATAATGAGCAGTTCTTC
CASSQGGTVYNEQFF
>.|few|TRBJ2-3|TRBV7-3
TGTGCCAGCAGCTCTCAGGGGATTAGCACAGATACGCAGTATTTT
CASSSQGISTDTQYF
>.|many|TRBJ2-7|TRBV4-3
TGCGCCAGCAGCCAAGATAATGGTTACTCCTACGAGCAGTACTTC
CASSQDNGYSYEQYF
>.|few|TRBJ2-5|TRBV7-9
TGTGCCAGCAGCTTGGGGAAGCGCCAAGAGACCCGGTACTTC
CASSLGKRQETRYF
>.|few|TRBJ1-2|TRBV20-1
TGCAGTGGGAAGGAAGACACTAACTATGGCTACACCTTC
CSGKEDTNYGYTF
>.|.|TRBJ1-3|TRBV2
TGTGCCAGCAGTAAAATTAGACTGGACACCATATATTTT
CASSKIRLDTIYF
>.|few|TRBJ1-1|TRBV25-1
TGTGCCAGCAGTGACTTGCACCACACTGAAGCTTTCTTT
CASSDLHHTEAFF
>.|.|TRBJ1-1|TRBV15
TGTGCCACCAGCAGAACTAGTGGGTACACTGAAGCTTTCTTT
CATSRTSGYTEAFF
>.|few|TRBJ2-7|TRBV6-1
TGTGCCAGCAGTGAAGCTTCCGGGCCCCCAACGCGGGAGCAGTACTTC
CASSEASGPPTREQYF
>.|.|TRBJ1-5|TRBV5-1
TGCGCCAGCAGCTTGGTTTCAGGAGTCAATCAGCCCCAGCATTTT
CASSLVSGVNQPQHF
>.|.|TRBJ1-5|TRBV6-6
TGTGCCAGCAGCCATACATCCAAGGGGCTCAATCAGCCCCAGCATTTT
CASSHTSKGLNQPQHF
>.|few|TRBJ1-2|TRBV20-1
TGCAGTGCTAGAGATGTGGGGCGGTTGCAGGGCTACACCTTC
CSARDVGRLQGYTF
>.|many|TRBJ2-3|TRBV5-5
TGTGCCAGCAGCTTGGAACAGCCTAGCACAGATACGCAGTATTTT
CASSLEQPSTDTQYF
>TRBD2|.|TRBJ2-5|TRBV10-3
TGTGCCATCAGTGGCGGGGGGGCTTGGGAGACCCAGTACTTC
CAISGGGAWETQYF
>.|.|TRBJ1-2|TRBV29-1
TGCAGCGTTGAAGATTTTAAGGCATATGGCTACACCTTC
CSVEDFKAYGYTF
>TRBD1|few|TRBJ2-5|TRBV6-5
TGTGCCAGCAGTGTACAGGGGACGACCCAGTACTTC
CASSVQGTTQYF
>TRBD1|few|TRBJ1-2|TRBV9
TGTGCCAGCAGCGGAACCGGGACAGGGGGCATCTATGGCTACACCTTC
CASSGTGTGGIYGYTF
>.|.|TRBJ1-1|TRBV4-3
TGCGCCAGCAGCCAAGTAGGAGGGGCAGCCATGAACACTGAAGCTTTCTTT
CASSQVGGAAMNTEAFF
>TRBD2|few|TRBJ2-1|TRBV4-1
TGCGCCAGCAGCCAAGAAGCGACTAGCGGGGGGGCCTACAATGAGCAGTTCTTC
CASSQEATSGGAYNEQFF
>.|few|TRBJ2-4|TRBV27
TGTGCCAGCAGTCCAGGGGGGATACAAAACATTCAGTACTTC
CASSPGGIQNIQYF